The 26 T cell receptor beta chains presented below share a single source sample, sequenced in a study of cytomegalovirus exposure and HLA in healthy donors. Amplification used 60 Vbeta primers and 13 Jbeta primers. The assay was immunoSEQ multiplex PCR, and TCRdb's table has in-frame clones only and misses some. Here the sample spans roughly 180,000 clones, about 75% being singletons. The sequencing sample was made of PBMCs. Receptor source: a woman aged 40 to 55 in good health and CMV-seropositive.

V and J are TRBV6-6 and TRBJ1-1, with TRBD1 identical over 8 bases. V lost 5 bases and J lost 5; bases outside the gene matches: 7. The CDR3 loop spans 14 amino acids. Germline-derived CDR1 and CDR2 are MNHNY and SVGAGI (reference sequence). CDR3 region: CASSKQGEVTEAFF. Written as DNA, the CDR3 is TGTGCCAGCAGTAAACAGGGGGAGGTGACTGAAGCTTTCTTT.

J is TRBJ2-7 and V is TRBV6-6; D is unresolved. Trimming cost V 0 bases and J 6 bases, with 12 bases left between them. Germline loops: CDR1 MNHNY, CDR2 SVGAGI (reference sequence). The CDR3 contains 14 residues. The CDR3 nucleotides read TGTGCCAGCAGTTACTCGACGGATCTAGGCGAGCAGTACTTC. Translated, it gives CASSYSTDLGEQYF.

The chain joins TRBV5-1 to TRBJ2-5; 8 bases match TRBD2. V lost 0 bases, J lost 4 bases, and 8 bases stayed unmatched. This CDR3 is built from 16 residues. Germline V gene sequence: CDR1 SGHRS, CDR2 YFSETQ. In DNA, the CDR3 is TGCGCCAGCAGCTTGGCCAGAGCGGGAGCGGGAGAGACCCAGTACTTC. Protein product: CASSLARAGAGETQYF.

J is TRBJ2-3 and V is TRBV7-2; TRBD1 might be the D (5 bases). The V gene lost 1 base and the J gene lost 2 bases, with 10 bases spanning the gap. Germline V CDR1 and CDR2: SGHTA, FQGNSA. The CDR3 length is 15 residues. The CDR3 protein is CASSLVQGPTDTQYF. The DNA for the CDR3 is TGTGCCAGCAGCTTAGTGCAGGGCCCCACAGATACGCAGTATTTT. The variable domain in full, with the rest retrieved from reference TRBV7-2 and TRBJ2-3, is GAGVSQSPSNKVTEKGKDVELRCDPISGHTALYWYRQSLGQGLEFLIYFQGNSAPDKSGLPSDRFSAERTGGSVSTLTIQRTQQEDSAVYLCASSLVQGPTDTQYFGPGTRLTVL.

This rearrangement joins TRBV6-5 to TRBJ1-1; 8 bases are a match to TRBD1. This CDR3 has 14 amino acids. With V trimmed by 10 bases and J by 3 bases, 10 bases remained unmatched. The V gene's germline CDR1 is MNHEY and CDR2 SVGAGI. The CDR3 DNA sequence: TGTGCCACCTCAGGGGGCGGAGGGCACACTGAAGCTTTCTTT. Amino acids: CATSGGGGHTEAFF.

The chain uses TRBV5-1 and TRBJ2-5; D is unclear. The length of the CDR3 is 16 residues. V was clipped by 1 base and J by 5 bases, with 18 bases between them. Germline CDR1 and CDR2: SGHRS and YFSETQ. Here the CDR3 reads CASSLFASTVLETQYF. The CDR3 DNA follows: TGCGCCAGCAGCTTGTTCGCTAGTACGGTTTTGGAGACCCAGTACTTC.

CDR3 bases: TGTGCCAGCAGTGCTCAGGCTAACCAGCCCCAGCATTTT. This encodes CASSAQANQPQHF. The genes are TRBV2 and TRBJ1-5; D gene ambiguous. The CDR3 runs 13 residues. The germline CDR1 and CDR2 sequences are SNHLY and FYNNEI. V lost 4 bases, J lost 7 bases, and 11 bases lay in between.

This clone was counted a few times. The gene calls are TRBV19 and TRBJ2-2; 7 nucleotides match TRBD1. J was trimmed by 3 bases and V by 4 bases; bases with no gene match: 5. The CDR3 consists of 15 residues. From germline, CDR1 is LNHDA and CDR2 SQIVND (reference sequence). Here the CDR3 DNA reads TGTGCCAGTAGTAGACAGGGAAGGGACACCGGGGAGCTGTTTTTT. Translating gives CASSRQGRDTGELFF.

CDR3: CASSTQHGTGVYEQYF. DNA for the CDR3: TGTGCCAGCAGCACTCAGCACGGGACAGGGGTCTACGAGCAGTACTTC. The chain couples TRBV7-2 to TRBJ2-7; 10 nucleotides match TRBD1. The germline gives CDR1 SGHTA, CDR2 FQGNSA. J lost 3 bases, V lost 5 bases, and 10 bases had no gene match. The CDR3 spans 16 residues.

The CDR3 sequence is CASSAGLAGGYNEQFF. The DNA of the CDR3 is TGTGCCAGCAGCGCGGGACTAGCGGGAGGGTACAATGAGCAGTTCTTC. The genes are TRBV9 and TRBJ2-1; 16 bases match TRBD2. The CDR3 has 16 amino acids. Germline-derived CDR1 and CDR2 are SGDLS and YYNGEE. The trim removed 3 bases at V and 4 bases at J, leaving 1 base unmatched.

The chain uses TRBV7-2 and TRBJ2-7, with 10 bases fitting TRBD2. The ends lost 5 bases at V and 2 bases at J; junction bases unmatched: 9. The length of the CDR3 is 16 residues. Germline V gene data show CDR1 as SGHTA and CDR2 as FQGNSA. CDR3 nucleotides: TGTGCCAGCAGCCCTGCCGGGACTAGCGTAGCCTACGAGCAGTACTTC. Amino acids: CASSPAGTSVAYEQYF.

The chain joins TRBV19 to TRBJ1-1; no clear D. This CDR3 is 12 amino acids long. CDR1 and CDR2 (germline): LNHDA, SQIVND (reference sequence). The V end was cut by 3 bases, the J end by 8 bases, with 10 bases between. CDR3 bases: TGTGCCAGTAGTATTGAGGCAACAGAAGCTTTCTTT. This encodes CASSIEATEAFF.

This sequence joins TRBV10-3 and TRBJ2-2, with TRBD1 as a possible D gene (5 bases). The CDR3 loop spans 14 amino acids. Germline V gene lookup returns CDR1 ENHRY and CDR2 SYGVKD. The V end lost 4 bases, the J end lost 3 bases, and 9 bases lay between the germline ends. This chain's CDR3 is CAISGGRDTGELFF. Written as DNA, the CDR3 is TGTGCCATCAGTGGGGGCAGGGACACCGGGGAGCTGTTTTTT.

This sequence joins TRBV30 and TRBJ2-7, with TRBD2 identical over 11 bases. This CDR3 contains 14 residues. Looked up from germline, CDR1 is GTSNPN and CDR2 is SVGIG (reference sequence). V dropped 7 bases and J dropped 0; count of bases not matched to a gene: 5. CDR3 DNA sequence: TGTGCCTCGACTAGCGGGGCCCCCTCCTACGAGCAGTACTTC. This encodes CASTSGAPSYEQYF.

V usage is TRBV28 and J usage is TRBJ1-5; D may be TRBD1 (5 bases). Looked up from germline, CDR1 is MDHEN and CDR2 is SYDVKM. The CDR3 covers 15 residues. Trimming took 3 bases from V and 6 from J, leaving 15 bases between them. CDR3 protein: CASSFPAGGGQPQHF. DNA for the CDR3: TGTGCCAGCAGTTTCCCGGCCGGGGGAGGTCAGCCCCAGCATTTT.

The CDR3 region is CASSPGQGNQPQHF. CDR3 coding DNA: TGTGCCAGCAGCCCGGGACAGGGGAATCAGCCCCAGCATTTT. The V call is TRBV7-2, the J call TRBJ1-5; 10 bases map to TRBD1. Per germline, CDR1 SGHTA and CDR2 FQGNSA. The CDR3 length is 14 residues. V lost 5 bases, J lost 4 bases, and 2 bases stayed unmatched. The full variable domain, with the rest looked up from reference TRBV7-2 and TRBJ1-5, is GAGVSQSPSNKVTEKGKDVELRCDPISGHTALYWYRQSLGQGLEFLIYFQGNSAPDKSGLPSDRFSAERTGGSVSTLTIQRTQQEDSAVYLCASSPGQGNQPQHFGDGTRLSIL.

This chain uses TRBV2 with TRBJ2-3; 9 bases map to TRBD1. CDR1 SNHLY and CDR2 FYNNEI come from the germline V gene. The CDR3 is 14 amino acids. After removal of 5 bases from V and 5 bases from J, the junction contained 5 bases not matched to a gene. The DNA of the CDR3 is TGTGCCAGCAGTTGGACAGGGGTCGGAGATACGCAGTATTTT. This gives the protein CASSWTGVGDTQYF.

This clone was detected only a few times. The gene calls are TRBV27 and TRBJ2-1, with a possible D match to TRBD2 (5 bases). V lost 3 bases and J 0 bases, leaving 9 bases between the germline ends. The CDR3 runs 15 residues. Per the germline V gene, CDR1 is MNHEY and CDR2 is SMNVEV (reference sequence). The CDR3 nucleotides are TGTGCCAGCAGTTTGAGGGCCTACTCCTACAATGAGCAGTTCTTC. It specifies CASSLRAYSYNEQFF.

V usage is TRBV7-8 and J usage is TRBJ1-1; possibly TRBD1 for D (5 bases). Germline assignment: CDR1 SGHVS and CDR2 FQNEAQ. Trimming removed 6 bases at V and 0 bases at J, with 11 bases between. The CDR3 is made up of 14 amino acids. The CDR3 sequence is CASRVTDMNTEAFF. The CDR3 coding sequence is TGTGCCAGCAGGGTGACGGACATGAACACTGAAGCTTTCTTT. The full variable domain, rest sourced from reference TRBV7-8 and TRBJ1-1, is GAGVSQSPRYKVAKRGQDVALRCDPISGHVSLFWYQQALGQGPEFLTYFQNEAQLDKSGLPSDRFFAERPEGSVSTLKIQRTQQEDSAVYLCASRVTDMNTEAFFGQGTRLTVV.

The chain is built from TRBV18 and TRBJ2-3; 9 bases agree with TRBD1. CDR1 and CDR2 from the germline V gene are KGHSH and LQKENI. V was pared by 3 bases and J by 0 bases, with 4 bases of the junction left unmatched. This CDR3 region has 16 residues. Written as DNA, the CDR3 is TGTGCCAGCTCACCCGGGACAGGGTCTAGCACAGATACGCAGTATTTT. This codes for CASSPGTGSSTDTQYF.

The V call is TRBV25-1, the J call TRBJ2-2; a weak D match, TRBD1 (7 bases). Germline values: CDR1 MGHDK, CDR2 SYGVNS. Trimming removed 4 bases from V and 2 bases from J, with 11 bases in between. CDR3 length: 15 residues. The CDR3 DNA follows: TGTGCCAGCAGTGGCGGGACAGCTAACACCGGGGAGCTGTTTTTT. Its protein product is CASSGGTANTGELFF.

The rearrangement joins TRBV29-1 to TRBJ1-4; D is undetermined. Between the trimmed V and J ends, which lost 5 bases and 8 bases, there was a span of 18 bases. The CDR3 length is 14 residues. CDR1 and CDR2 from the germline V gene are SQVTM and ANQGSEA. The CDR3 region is CSVSITANSEKLFF. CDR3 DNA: TGCAGCGTTAGTATCACTGCCAACTCCGAAAAACTGTTTTTT.

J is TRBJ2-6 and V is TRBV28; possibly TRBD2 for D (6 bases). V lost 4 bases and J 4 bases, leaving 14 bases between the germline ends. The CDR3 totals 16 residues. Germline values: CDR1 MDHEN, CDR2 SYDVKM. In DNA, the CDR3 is TGTGCCAGCAGTTACCTCGGGGGTCTGGGGGCCAACGTCCTGACTTTC. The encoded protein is CASSYLGGLGANVLTF.

The CDR3 protein is CASSLVGGRSYNEQFF. The CDR3 DNA is TGTGCCAGCAGCTTAGTGGGCGGGAGGTCCTACAATGAGCAGTTCTTC. This chain uses TRBV7-2 with TRBJ2-1; 8 positions agree with TRBD2. This CDR3 has 16 amino acids. J lost 1 base, V lost 1 base, and 3 bases had no gene match. In germline, CDR1 is SGHTA, CDR2 FQGNSA.

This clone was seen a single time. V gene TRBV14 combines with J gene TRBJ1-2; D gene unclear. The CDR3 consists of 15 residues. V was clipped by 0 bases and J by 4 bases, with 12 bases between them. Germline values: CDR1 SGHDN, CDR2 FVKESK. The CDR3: CASSQDLAPGYGYTF. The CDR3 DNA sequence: TGTGCCAGCAGCCAAGATCTTGCCCCGGGCTATGGCTACACCTTC.

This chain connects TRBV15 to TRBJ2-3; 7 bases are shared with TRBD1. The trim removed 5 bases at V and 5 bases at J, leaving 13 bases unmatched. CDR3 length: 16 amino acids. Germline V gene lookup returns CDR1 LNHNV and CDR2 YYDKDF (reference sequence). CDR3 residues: CATSLVVTGSVDTQYF. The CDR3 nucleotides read TGTGCCACCAGCCTAGTGGTGACAGGGTCGGTAGATACGCAGTATTTT. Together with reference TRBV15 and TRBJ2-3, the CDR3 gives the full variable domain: DAMVIQNPRYQVTQFGKPVTLSCSQTLNHNVMYWYQQKSSQAPKLLFHYYDKDFNNEADTPDNFQSRRPNTSFCFLDIRSPGLGDTAMYLCATSLVVTGSVDTQYFGPGTRLTVL.